The 27 T cell receptor beta chains listed next were all sequenced from one sample in a study of identical twins. Each CDR3 protein gets one entry after TCRdb re-called the 5' RACE reads with MiXCR. This table holds 200,000 to 250,000 distinct CDR3 sequences, about 11% found once. The sample taken for sequencing was memory T cells sorted from blood. These receptors all come from a man aged 50 to 59 in good health.

This clonotype has a handful of counts. The V and J genes are TRBV4-1 and TRBJ2-5; the D is unclear. The length of the CDR3 is 14 residues. Germline-derived CDR1 and CDR2 are MGHRA and YSYEKL. V lost 0 bases and J lost 7, with 12 bases in between. CDR3 region: CASSQDGTRRTQYF. In DNA, the CDR3 is TGCGCCAGCAGCCAAGATGGAACCCGGCGGACCCAGTACTTC.

Many counts were recorded for this clonotype. CDR3 nucleotide sequence: TGCAGTGCTAGGGGTGGGAGGGCCCATGAGCAGTTCTTC. Translation: CSARGGRAHEQFF. The rearrangement joins TRBV20-1 to TRBJ2-1, with 7 bases matching TRBD2. Germline V gene data show CDR1 as DFQATT and CDR2 as SNEGSKA (reference sequence). The CDR3 has 13 amino acids. Trimming took 3 bases from V and 8 from J; bases not matched to a gene: 7.

The chain employs TRBV20-1 and TRBJ1-1; 9 positions match TRBD1. V lost 6 bases to trimming and J lost 10 bases; unmatched junction nucleotides: 12. This CDR3 comprises 13 residues. Germline assignment: CDR1 DFQATT and CDR2 SNEGSKA (reference sequence). In DNA form, the CDR3 reads TGCAGTGCGGACCTGGGACAGGGAATATCAGCTTTCTTT. It codes for CSADLGQGISAFF.

This clonotype was seen at least ten times. The chain employs TRBV4-2 and TRBJ1-1; D is uncertain. Germline V CDR1 and CDR2: LGHNA, YNFKEQ. The CDR3 covers 12 residues. The ends were cut back, 0 bases at V and 11 bases at J, with 10 bases in the middle. The CDR3 protein is CASSQDSRRAFF. CDR3 in DNA: TGTGCCAGCAGCCAAGACAGCCGGAGGGCTTTCTTT.

There are a few counts of this clonotype. The chain carries TRBV6-5 and TRBJ2-7, with D perhaps matching TRBD1 or TRBD2 (5 bases each). V was pared by 3 bases and J by 7 bases, with 16 bases between. The CDR3 has 14 amino acids. Germline values: CDR1 MNHEY, CDR2 SVGAGI. In DNA, the CDR3 is TGTGCCAGCAGTTATTCCACCGGGACGGGGGAGCAGTACTTC. Amino acids: CASSYSTGTGEQYF.

There are many counts of this clonotype. The rearrangement links TRBV28 to TRBJ2-2; TRBD1 matches at 10 bases. Germline lookup yields CDR1 MDHEN and CDR2 SYDVKM. The CDR3 has 15 amino acids. V lost 5 bases and J lost 7; bases outside the gene matches: 7. For the CDR3, the DNA is TGTGCCAGCAGTATCCCGGGACAGGGGATCGGGGAGCTGTTTTTT. It encodes CASSIPGQGIGELFF.

This clonotype was counted at least ten times. V and J are TRBV27 and TRBJ2-7; possibly TRBD1 for D (7 bases). The CDR3 runs 16 residues. Trimming removed 3 bases from V and 3 bases from J, with 18 bases in between. CDR1 MNHEY and CDR2 SMNVEV come from the germline V gene (reference sequence). CDR3 amino acids: CASSFIGQGGFYEQYF. CDR3 bases: TGTGCCAGCAGTTTTATTGGTCAGGGGGGTTTCTACGAGCAGTACTTC.

J is TRBJ2-1 and V is TRBV2; 12 positions match TRBD2. Germline loops: CDR1 SNHLY, CDR2 FYNNEI. The CDR3 spans 15 residues. J gave up 5 bases and V 3 bases, and 2 bases lay outside the gene matches. CDR3 in DNA: TGTGCCAGCAGTGATGGACTAGCGGGGAACAATGAGCAGTTCTTC. Amino acid sequence: CASSDGLAGNNEQFF.

This clonotype was counted many times. The V call is TRBV5-1, the J call TRBJ1-2; D is unclear. With 0 bases removed from V and 4 bases from J, the gap between germline ends came to 13 bases. The CDR3 sequence is 15 residues long. Germline assignment: CDR1 SGHRS and CDR2 YFSETQ. The CDR3 DNA reads TGCGCCAGCAGCTTGGTGTCGGGAGAGTCCTATGGCTACACCTTC. Its translation is CASSLVSGESYGYTF.

This clonotype has ten or more counts. The chain uses TRBV28 and TRBJ1-2; D not resolved. Germline CDR1 MDHEN, CDR2 SYDVKM. Trimming took 7 bases from V and 7 from J, leaving 19 bases between them. This CDR3 comprises 14 residues. For the CDR3, the DNA is TGTGCCAGCAACCAGGCCCCGGGGAGAAGTGGCTACACCTTC. The encoded protein is CASNQAPGRSGYTF.

The V call is TRBV6-1, the J call TRBJ1-3, with D hard to call. V was pared by 5 bases and J by 2 bases, with 7 bases between. The CDR3 covers 13 residues. The germline V gene has CDR1 MNHNS and CDR2 SASEGT. CDR3 sequence reads: CASSRQAGNTIYF. The CDR3 coding sequence is TGTGCCAGCAGTCGCCAGGCTGGAAACACCATATATTTT.

This clonotype has a handful of counts. The chain is built from TRBV9 and TRBJ2-3; D perhaps matches TRBD1 (5 bases). CDR1 is SGDLS and CDR2 is YYNGEE in the germline V gene. The CDR3 consists of 15 residues. Trimming cost V 0 bases and J 2 bases, with 10 bases left between them. As DNA, the CDR3 is TGTGCCAGCAGCGTAGGTGGACAAACCACAGATACGCAGTATTTT. Translated: CASSVGGQTTDTQYF.

There are many counts of this clonotype. J is TRBJ2-5 and V is TRBV28; 8 positions match TRBD2. The CDR3 consists of 16 residues. Germline assignment: CDR1 MDHEN and CDR2 SYDVKM. With 4 bases clipped from V and 1 base from J, the junction kept 8 bases outside the gene matches. The DNA of the CDR3 is TGTGCCAGCAGTTCTTGGCTAGCGGGTGTCCAAGAGACCCAGTACTTC. It yields the protein CASSSWLAGVQETQYF.

This clonotype was detected many times. This chain connects TRBV5-1 to TRBJ2-5; the D gene is possibly TRBD2 (5 bases). V lost 0 bases and J 2 bases, leaving 5 bases between the germline ends. The CDR3 consists of 13 residues. The germline V gene encodes CDR1 SGHRS and CDR2 YFSETQ. The CDR3 DNA is TGCGCCAGCAGCTTGGGACTACAAGAGACCCAGTACTTC. It specifies CASSLGLQETQYF.

Here the CDR3 DNA reads TGCAGTGCGGTAGTTCGGGGGAGCGGAAACACCATATATTTT. This sequence encodes CSAVVRGSGNTIYF. The chain has TRBV20-1 and TRBJ1-3, with a weak D call TRBD1 (5 bases). V was cut by 6 bases and J by 4 bases, with 16 bases left in between. Germline assignment: CDR1 DFQATT and CDR2 SNEGSKA (reference sequence). This CDR3 contains 14 residues.

The chain employs TRBV11-2 and TRBJ2-2; a possible D gene is TRBD2 (6 bases). Germline V gene lookup returns CDR1 SGHAT and CDR2 FQNNGV. V lost 3 bases to trimming and J lost 7 bases, with 15 bases between them. This CDR3 has 15 residues. The CDR3 nucleotides read TGTGCCAGCAGCTTGGGGGACGGGGGAATCGGGGAGCTGTTTTTT. As protein: CASSLGDGGIGELFF.

This clonotype has a count of ten or more. The rearrangement links TRBV7-2 to TRBJ2-7; perhaps TRBD2 as D (5 bases). The CDR3 has 14 residues. Trimming pared 1 base from V and 1 base from J, leaving 8 bases between. The germline V gene encodes CDR1 SGHTA and CDR2 FQGNSA. In DNA form, the CDR3 reads TGTGCCAGCAGCTTAGAGCGGAGGTCCTACGAGCAGTACTTC. It is translated as CASSLERRSYEQYF. Variable domain in full (rest from reference TRBV7-2 and TRBJ2-7): GAGVSQSPSNKVTEKGKDVELRCDPISGHTALYWYRQSLGQGLEFLIYFQGNSAPDKSGLPSDRFSAERTGGSVSTLTIQRTQQEDSAVYLCASSLERRSYEQYFGPGTRLTVT.

Ten or more counts support this clonotype. Here the CDR3 DNA reads TGTGCCAGCAGCTTGAGGGAGAATGAGCAGTTCTTC. Translating it yields CASSLRENEQFF. The chain links TRBV5-8 to TRBJ2-1; D is possibly TRBD2 (5 bases). Germline V gene sequence: CDR1 SGHTS, CDR2 YDEGEE. Deletions cut 1 base from V and 7 bases from J, with 6 bases between. This CDR3 spans 12 amino acids.

Many counts were recorded for this clonotype. The genes are TRBV6-5 and TRBJ2-3; TRBD2 matches 9 bases. Germline V lookup: CDR1 MNHEY, CDR2 SVGAGI. Losses at the gene ends were 2 bases for V and 4 bases for J; bases not matched to a gene: 4. The CDR3 is 15 amino acids. CDR3: CASSYAGGPPDTQYF. The CDR3 nucleotides read TGTGCCAGCAGTTACGCGGGGGGGCCCCCAGATACGCAGTATTTT.

This clonotype was detected ten times or more. The rearrangement uses TRBV14 and TRBJ2-3; D is perhaps TRBD1 or TRBD2 (6 bases each). In germline, CDR1 is SGHDN, CDR2 FVKESK. The germline V and J ends were trimmed by 5 bases and 10 bases, with 19 bases remaining between them. The CDR3 totals 14 residues. CDR3: CASSKVGGPGPQYF. The CDR3 DNA is TGTGCCAGCAGCAAAGTCGGGGGCCCCGGACCGCAGTATTTT.

This clonotype was counted many times. The V call is TRBV4-2, the J call TRBJ1-6, with D uncertain. V was pared by 0 bases and J by 0 bases, with 15 bases between. The CDR3 totals 19 residues. Germline values: CDR1 LGHNA, CDR2 YNFKEQ. CDR3 region: CASSQDLVQASSYNSPLHF. DNA of the CDR3: TGTGCCAGCAGCCAAGATCTCGTCCAGGCCAGCTCCTATAATTCACCCCTCCACTTT.

Only a few counts were recorded for this clonotype. The rearrangement links TRBV6-2 or TRBV6-3 to TRBJ2-5; D call uncertain. The CDR3 sequence is 15 residues long. Germline V lookup: CDR1 MNHEY, CDR2 SVGEGT. Trimming cost V 4 bases and J 5 bases, with 17 bases left between them. The CDR3 DNA sequence: TGTGCCAGCAGTTCCCCCCGTGAGGAGTTGGAGACCCAGTACTTC. Its translation is CASSSPREELETQYF.

In its sample, this clonotype was seen a few times. V and J are TRBV5-1 and TRBJ2-1; D is uncertain. CDR3 length: 14 residues. The V and J ends lost 5 bases and 1 base respectively, with 10 bases between them. Germline V gene data show CDR1 as SGHRS and CDR2 as YFSETQ. CDR3 DNA: TGCGCCAGCAGAACAGATTCTTCCTACAATGAGCAGTTCTTC. This encodes CASRTDSSYNEQFF.

The chain couples TRBV6-1 to TRBJ1-5, with 9 bases identical to TRBD1. Trimming removed 3 bases from V and 7 bases from J; junction bases left unmatched: 10. The germline V gene has CDR1 MNHNS and CDR2 SASEGT. CDR3 size: 16 residues. The CDR3 nucleotides are TGTGCCAGCAGTGAGGCCCGGGACAGGGTTGGACAGCCCCAGCATTTT. As protein: CASSEARDRVGQPQHF.

This clonotype occurred a few times. CDR3 amino acids: CASRETGSTEAFF. CDR3 bases: TGTGCCAGCAGAGAAACAGGGTCCACTGAAGCTTTCTTT. The rearrangement uses TRBV7-2 and TRBJ1-1, with D possibly TRBD1 on 6 matching bases. The V gene's germline CDR1 is SGHTA and CDR2 FQGNSA. There are 13 residues in the CDR3. V was cut by 6 bases and J by 4 bases, with 12 bases left in between.

There are many counts of this clonotype. The chain combines TRBV12-3 or TRBV12-4 with TRBJ1-2; TRBD1 might be the D (6 bases). V lost 0 bases and J 8 bases, leaving 13 bases between the germline ends. The CDR3 contains 14 residues. The CDR3 loop is CASSLAGGPGGYTF. The DNA for the CDR3 is TGTGCCAGCAGTTTAGCCGGGGGCCCGGGGGGCTACACCTTC.

This clonotype showed up many times. The gene calls are TRBV18 and TRBJ2-2; 8 bases match TRBD2. The length of the CDR3 is 15 residues. CDR1 and CDR2 from the germline V gene are KGHSH and LQKENI. Trimming at V came to 6 bases and at J to 4 bases, leaving 7 bases not matched to a gene. CDR3 residues: CASSPAGGGTGELFF. Here the CDR3 DNA reads TGTGCCAGCTCTCCGGCGGGAGGAGGCACCGGGGAGCTGTTTTTT.